The clone carrying this T cell receptor (beta chain) has just a few counts. What it binds is unknown. V dropped 2 bases and J dropped 7; count of bases not matched to a gene: 10. Germline-derived CDR1 and CDR2 are SGHRS and YFSETQ. This CDR3 region has 16 residues. TCRdb keeps only in-frame clones here, not all; method: immunoSEQ multiplex PCR. Of 150,000 or so clones in the sample, roughly 90% were seen once. This specimen comes from a study of T cell responses to AZD1222 COVID-19 vaccine. In the study overall: Second doses were pooled across both intervals (about 4 or about 12 weeks).

Study-wide results and limits: No repertoire was sampled before or during the peak T cell response, only after it. Epitopes outside B.1.351 and B.1.1.7 mutated regions reportedly drew nearly half of spike TCRs. After two AZD1222 doses, spike-specific TCR breadth and depth rose versus day 0.

The sample here was peripheral blood, taken on day 0 of AZD1222 vaccination. The V call is TRBV5-1, the J call TRBJ2-5; the match to TRBD2 covers 11 bases. The receptor comes from an adult in good health. In nucleotides, the CDR3 is TGCGCCAGCAGCTTCGGTAGCGGGGGGGCCGGTACGACCCAGTACTTC. It is translated as CASSFGSGGAGTTQYF.